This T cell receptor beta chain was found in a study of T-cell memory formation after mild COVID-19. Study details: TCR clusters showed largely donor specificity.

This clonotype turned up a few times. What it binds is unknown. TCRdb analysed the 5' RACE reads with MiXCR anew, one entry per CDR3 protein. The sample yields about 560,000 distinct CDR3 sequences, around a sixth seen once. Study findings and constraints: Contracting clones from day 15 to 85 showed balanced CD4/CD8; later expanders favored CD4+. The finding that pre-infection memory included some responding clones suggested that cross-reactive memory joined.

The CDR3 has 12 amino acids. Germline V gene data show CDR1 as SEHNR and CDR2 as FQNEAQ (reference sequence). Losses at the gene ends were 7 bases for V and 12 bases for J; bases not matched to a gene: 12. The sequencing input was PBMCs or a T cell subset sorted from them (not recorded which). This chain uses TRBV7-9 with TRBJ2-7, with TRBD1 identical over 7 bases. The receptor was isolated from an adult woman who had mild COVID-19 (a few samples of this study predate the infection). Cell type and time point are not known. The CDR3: CASTPIRDRAYF. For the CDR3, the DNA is TGTGCCAGCACTCCGATAAGAGACAGGGCGTACTTC.